Presented here are 23 T cell receptor beta chains from one specimen sequenced in a study of cytomegalovirus exposure and HLA in healthy donors. PCR used 60 Vbeta primers and 13 Jbeta primers. Sequencing was performed with immunoSEQ multiplex PCR; in TCRdb, only in-frame clones are kept and a portion is missing. This sample has about 120,000 clones, with roughly three quarters found just once. The sequenced material came from PBMCs. The receptors were sampled from a woman younger than 30 in good health and CMV-seronegative.

V and J are TRBV2 and TRBJ1-4; D is possibly TRBD1 (5 bases). This CDR3 region has 14 residues. V was trimmed by 6 bases and J by 2 bases, leaving 10 bases between them. Germline CDR1 reads SNHLY; CDR2 reads FYNNEI. In DNA, the CDR3 is TGTGCCAGCAGGTCGACAGCGACTAATGAAAAACTGTTTTTT. This encodes CASRSTATNEKLFF.

This clone was counted a few times. V is TRBV10-3 and J is TRBJ2-7; 7 nucleotides agree with TRBD1. V gave up 0 bases and J gave up 0 bases; unmatched junction bases: 2. The CDR3 is 15 residues long. CDR1 ENHRY and CDR2 SYGVKD come from the germline V gene. The CDR3 here is CAISESPGGSYEQYF. CDR3 in DNA: TGTGCCATCAGTGAGTCGCCAGGGGGCTCCTACGAGCAGTACTTC.

This sequence joins TRBV27 and TRBJ1-1, with D tentatively TRBD1 (6 bases). Trimming pared 6 bases from V and 7 bases from J, leaving 15 bases between. The CDR3 totals 13 residues. Germline values: CDR1 MNHEY, CDR2 SMNVEV (reference sequence). The CDR3 bases are TGTGCCAGCAGACCATTGGGACAACTTGAAGCTTTCTTT. This sequence encodes CASRPLGQLEAFF.

In nucleotides, the CDR3 is TGTGCCAGCAGCGTTTCGGGGGGACCCTACAATGAGCAGTTCTTC. As protein: CASSVSGGPYNEQFF. The chain uses TRBV9 and TRBJ2-1; 7 nucleotides align to TRBD2. V was pared by 2 bases and J by 2 bases, with 4 bases of the junction left unmatched. CDR1 and CDR2 (germline): SGDLS, YYNGEE. The CDR3 runs 15 residues. Full variable domain (rest looked up from reference TRBV9 and TRBJ2-1): DSGVTQTPKHLITATGQRVTLRCSPRSGDLSVYWYQQSLDQGLQFLIQYYNGEERAKGNILERFSAQQFPDLHSELNLSSLELGDSALYFCASSVSGGPYNEQFFGPGTRLTVL.

The chain employs TRBV19 and TRBJ1-1; TRBD1 might be the D (6 bases). Trimming cost V 3 bases and J 5 bases, with 13 bases left between them. This CDR3 is 14 amino acids long. Germline CDR1 and CDR2: LNHDA and SQIVND (reference sequence). In nucleotides, the CDR3 is TGTGCCAGTAGTATCTCAGGGGAGTGGACTGAAGCTTTCTTT. It yields the protein CASSISGEWTEAFF. The full variable domain, in which reference TRBV19 and TRBJ1-1 provide the parts outside the CDR3, is DGGITQSPKYLFRKEGQNVTLSCEQNLNHDAMYWYRQDPGQGLRLIYYSQIVNDFQKGDIAEGYSVSREKKESFPLTVTSAQKNPTAFYLCASSISGEWTEAFFGQGTRLTVV.

This chain connects TRBV18 to TRBJ1-3; 7 nucleotides agree with TRBD1. Per the germline V gene, CDR1 is KGHSH and CDR2 is LQKENI. The CDR3 has 16 amino acids. The ends lost 3 bases at V and 2 bases at J; junction bases unmatched: 7. CDR3 nucleotides: TGTGCCAGCTCACCGTCTACAGGGGTGACTGGAAACACCATATATTTT. It is translated as CASSPSTGVTGNTIYF. The entire variable domain, with the rest obtained from reference TRBV18 and TRBJ1-3, is as follows: NAGVMQNPRHLVRRRGQEARLRCSPMKGHSHVYWYRQLPEEGLKFMVYLQKENIIDESGMPKERFSAEFPKEGPSILRIQQVVRGDSAAYFCASSPSTGVTGNTIYFGEGSWLTVV.

The rearrangement joins TRBV30 to TRBJ1-1; a possible D gene is TRBD1 (5 bases). The CDR3 contains 14 residues. Germline CDR1 GTSNPN, CDR2 SVGIG (reference sequence). Trimming shortened V by 0 bases and J by 4 bases, and 12 bases separated the two germline ends. CDR3 bases: TGTGCCTGGAGTGTGGACACATTGGGCACTGAAGCTTTCTTT. Translating it yields CAWSVDTLGTEAFF.

The rearrangement uses TRBV9 and TRBJ1-4; TRBD1 matches at 11 bases. Germline CDR1 SGDLS, CDR2 YYNGEE. V lost 7 bases and J lost 8; bases outside the gene matches: 4. The CDR3 sequence is 13 residues long. The CDR3 nucleotides read TGTGCCAGCTCCCGGACAGGGGGCGAAAAACTGTTTTTT. It is translated as CASSRTGGEKLFF.

Only one count was recorded for this clone. V is TRBV5-4 and J is TRBJ2-1; D may be TRBD1 (6 bases). Trimming cost V 1 base and J 8 bases, with 10 bases left between them. Per germline, CDR1 SGHNT and CDR2 YYREEE (reference sequence). The length of the CDR3 is 13 residues. The CDR3 nucleotides are TGTGCCAGCAGCTTGAGGGCAGGGGATGAGCAGTTCTTC. Translation: CASSLRAGDEQFF.

About this clone: The junction shows a germline mismatch at one end, possibly a read error. This chain links TRBV15 with TRBJ1-4, with a tentative D call TRBD1 (6 bases). The V gene's germline CDR1 is LNHNV and CDR2 YYDKDF (reference sequence). The CDR3 runs 15 residues. CDR3 sequence (DNA): TGTGCCACCAGCAGAGATGGGGGGGCTAATGAAAAACTGGTTTTT. Translated, it gives CATSRDGGANEKLVF.

J is TRBJ2-7 and V is TRBV6-1; unclear D gene. V gave up 3 bases and J gave up 6 bases, with 15 bases separating them. The CDR3 covers 14 residues. The germline V gene has CDR1 MNHNS and CDR2 SASEGT. CDR3 bases: TGTGCCAGCAGTGAGGTGGTGTTGCTGGCCGAGCAGTACTTC. Translated, it gives CASSEVVLLAEQYF.

The gene calls are TRBV14 and TRBJ2-3; no clear D. Between the trimmed V and J ends, which lost 1 base and 0 bases, there was a span of 8 bases. The CDR3 is 15 residues long. CDR1 SGHDN and CDR2 FVKESK come from the germline V gene. The CDR3 reads CASSQGPPSTDTQYF. The CDR3, as DNA: TGTGCCAGCAGCCAAGGGCCCCCTAGCACAGATACGCAGTATTTT.

A word on this clone: The germline gene is not matched at one end of the junction; a read error may be the cause. This rearrangement joins TRBV7-2 to TRBJ1-1, with D possibly being TRBD1 (5 bases). CDR1 SGHTA and CDR2 FQGNSA come from the germline V gene. The CDR3 has 13 amino acids. The CDR3 DNA sequence: TGTGCCAGCAGTTTAGGCGGGGGCACTGAAGCTTTCTTT. The encoded protein is CASSLGGGTEAFF.

The rearrangement uses TRBV5-4 and TRBJ2-2; 12 nucleotides match TRBD1. The CDR3 is made up of 17 amino acids. V shed 0 bases and J 1 base; nucleotides not matched to a gene: 1. The germline V gene encodes CDR1 SGHNT and CDR2 YYREEE (reference sequence). The CDR3 region has the DNA TGTGCCAGCAGCTTGGGGGACAGGGGGCAGAACACCGGGGAGCTGTTTTTT. This translates into CASSLGDRGQNTGELFF. The full variable domain, its missing parts supplied by reference TRBV5-4 and TRBJ2-2, is ETGVTQSPTHLIKTRGQQVTLRCSSQSGHNTVSWYQQALGQGPQFIFQYYREEENGRGNFPPRFSGLQFPNYSSELNVNALELDDSALYLCASSLGDRGQNTGELFFGEGSRLTVL.

The chain joins TRBV19 to TRBJ1-5; the match to TRBD1 covers 10 bases. The germline V gene has CDR1 LNHDA and CDR2 SQIVND (reference sequence). The CDR3 spans 15 residues. V lost 10 bases, J lost 0 bases, and 6 bases stayed unmatched. CDR3 bases: TGTGCCACCGGGACAGGGGTTCATAGCAATCAGCCCCAGCATTTT. It encodes CATGTGVHSNQPQHF.

This sequence joins TRBV7-8 and TRBJ2-3; D ambiguous. The germline V gene has CDR1 SGHVS and CDR2 FQNEAQ. Trimming shortened V by 1 base and J by 5 bases, and 16 bases separated the two germline ends. The CDR3 is made up of 16 amino acids. CDR3 loop: CASSLDLTHSVDTQYF. The CDR3 DNA follows: TGTGCCAGCAGCTTAGATCTTACTCACTCTGTAGATACGCAGTATTTT.

This chain joins TRBV4-1 and TRBJ1-1; the D is unclear. Germline CDR1 reads MGHRA; CDR2 reads YSYEKL. The CDR3 sequence is 14 residues long. Trimming removed 4 bases at V and 7 bases at J, with 16 bases between. The CDR3 nucleotides are TGCGCCAGCAGCCTCCGAGCGGTTGACGTTGAAGCTTTCTTT. Amino acid sequence: CASSLRAVDVEAFF.

This chain connects TRBV4-2 to TRBJ2-6, with 9 positions matching TRBD1. The germline V gene has CDR1 LGHNA and CDR2 YNFKEQ. This CDR3 region has 17 residues. V shed 5 bases and J 0 bases; nucleotides not matched to a gene: 5. This chain's CDR3 is CASSTYRGRSGANVLTF. The DNA for the CDR3 is TGTGCCAGCAGCACATACAGGGGGCGCTCTGGGGCCAACGTCCTGACTTTC.

This chain joins TRBV28 and TRBJ2-7, with TRBD1 identical over 7 bases. V shed 4 bases, J shed 0 bases, and the junction held 9 bases outside the gene matches. This CDR3 has 16 residues. The germline gives CDR1 MDHEN, CDR2 SYDVKM. The CDR3 nucleotides read TGTGCCAGCAGTTCTACGACAGGGAAAAGCTCCTACGAGCAGTACTTC. Amino acids: CASSSTTGKSSYEQYF.

The V and J genes are TRBV5-1 and TRBJ2-7, with TRBD2 as a possible D gene (5 bases). V was shortened by 2 bases and J by 1 base, with 13 bases between the two germline ends. The CDR3 extends over 15 amino acids. Germline V gene sequence: CDR1 SGHRS, CDR2 YFSETQ. CDR3 DNA: TGCGCCAGCAGCTTCGGACTCCTGCATTCCTACGAGCAGTACTTC. Protein sequence: CASSFGLLHSYEQYF.

This clone was picked up one time. The chain is built from TRBV5-1 and TRBJ2-1; TRBD1 aligns across 9 bases. This CDR3 contains 15 residues. Germline loops: CDR1 SGHRS, CDR2 YFSETQ. V lost 4 bases and J lost 4; bases outside the gene matches: 6. The CDR3 reads CASSIGTGIYNEQFF. The DNA for the CDR3 is TGCGCCAGCAGCATAGGGACAGGGATTTACAATGAGCAGTTCTTC.

The gene calls are TRBV7-9 and TRBJ1-5; 8 nucleotides match TRBD1. The CDR3 length is 16 residues. Germline CDR1 and CDR2: SEHNR and FQNEAQ (reference sequence). The V and J ends lost 1 base and 8 bases, in that order; junction bases with no gene match: 10. The CDR3 bases are TGTGCCAGCAGCTTAGTTGCTGGCAGGGGGCTTGAGCCCCAGCATTTT. As protein: CASSLVAGRGLEPQHF.

About this clone: The CDR3 end shows no conserved phenylalanine or tryptophan, and so a read error is likely. The chain has TRBV6-6 and TRBJ2-2, with a weak D call TRBD2 (6 bases). Germline CDR1 MNHNY, CDR2 SVGAGI (reference sequence). V was clipped by 10 bases and J by 4 bases, with 19 bases between them. The CDR3 loop spans 15 amino acids. CDR3 sequence reads: CATWRGGGGTGELFV. CDR3 DNA sequence: TGTGCCACCTGGCGGGGAGGAGGAGGCACCGGGGAGCTGTTTGTT.